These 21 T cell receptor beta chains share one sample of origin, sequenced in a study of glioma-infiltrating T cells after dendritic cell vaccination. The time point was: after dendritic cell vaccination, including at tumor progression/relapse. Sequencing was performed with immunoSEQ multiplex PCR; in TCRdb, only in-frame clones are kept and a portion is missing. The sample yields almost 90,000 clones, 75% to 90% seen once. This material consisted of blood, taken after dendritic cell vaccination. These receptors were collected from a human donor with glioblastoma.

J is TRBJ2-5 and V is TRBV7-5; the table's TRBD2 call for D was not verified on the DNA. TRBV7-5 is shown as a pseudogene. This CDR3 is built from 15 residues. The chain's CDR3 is CARSLNGGAPGDPYF. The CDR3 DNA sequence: TGTGCCAGAAGCTTAAACGGGGGGGCCCCCGGCGATCCGTACTTC.

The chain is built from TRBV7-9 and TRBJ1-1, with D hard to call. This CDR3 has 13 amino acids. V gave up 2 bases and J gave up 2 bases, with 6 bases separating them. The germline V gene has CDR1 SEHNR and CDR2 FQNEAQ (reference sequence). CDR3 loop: CASSLSSNTEAFF. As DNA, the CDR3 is TGTGCCAGCAGCTTATCCAGTAACACTGAAGCTTTCTTT.

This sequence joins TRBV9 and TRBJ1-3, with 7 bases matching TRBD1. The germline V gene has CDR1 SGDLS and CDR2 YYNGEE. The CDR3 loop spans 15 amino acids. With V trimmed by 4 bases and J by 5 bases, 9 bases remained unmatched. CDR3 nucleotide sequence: TGTGCCAGCAGCTCGGACCCGGGACAGCGAAACACCATATATTTT. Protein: CASSSDPGQRNTIYF.

The CDR3 region is CASSLAGREETQYF. As DNA, the CDR3 is TGTGCCAGCAGCTTGGCAGGTCGGGAGGAGACCCAGTACTTC. The V and J genes are TRBV5-6 and TRBJ2-5, with D perhaps matching TRBD2 (6 bases). CDR1 and CDR2 (germline): SGHDT, YYEEEE. V gave up 0 bases and J gave up 5 bases, with 11 bases separating them. The CDR3 loop spans 14 amino acids.

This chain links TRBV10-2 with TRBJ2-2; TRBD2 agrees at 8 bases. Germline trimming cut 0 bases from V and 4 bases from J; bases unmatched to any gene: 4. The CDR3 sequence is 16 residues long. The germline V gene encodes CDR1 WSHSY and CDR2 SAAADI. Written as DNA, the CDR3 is TGCGCCAGCAGTGAGTCTTGGACTAGCCCCACCGGGGAGCTGTTTTTT. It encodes CASSESWTSPTGELFF.

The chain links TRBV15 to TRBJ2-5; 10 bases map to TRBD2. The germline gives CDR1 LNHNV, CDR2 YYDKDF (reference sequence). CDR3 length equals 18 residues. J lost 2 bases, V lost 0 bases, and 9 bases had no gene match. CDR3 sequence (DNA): TGTGCCACCAGCAGAGAGTTAGGAGGACTAGCGGAACAAGAGACCCAGTACTTC. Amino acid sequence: CATSRELGGLAEQETQYF.

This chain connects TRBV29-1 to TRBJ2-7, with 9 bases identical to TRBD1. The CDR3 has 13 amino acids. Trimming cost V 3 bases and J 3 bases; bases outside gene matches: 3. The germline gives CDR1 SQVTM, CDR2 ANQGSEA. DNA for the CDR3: TGCAGCGTTGAGACGGGACAGGGCTACGAGCAGTACTTC. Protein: CSVETGQGYEQYF.

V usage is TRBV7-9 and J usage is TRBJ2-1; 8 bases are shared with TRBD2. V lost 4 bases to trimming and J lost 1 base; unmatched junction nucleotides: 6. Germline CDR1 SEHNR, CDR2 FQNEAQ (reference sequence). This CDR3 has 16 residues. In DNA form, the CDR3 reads TGTGCCAGCAGCTCCCTGGCGGGGGGATCCTACAATGAGCAGTTCTTC. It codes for CASSSLAGGSYNEQFF.

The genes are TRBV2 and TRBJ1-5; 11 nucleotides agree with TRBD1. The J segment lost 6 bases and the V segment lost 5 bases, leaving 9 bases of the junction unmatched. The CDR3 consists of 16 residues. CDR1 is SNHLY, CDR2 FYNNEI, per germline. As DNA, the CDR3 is TGTGCCAGCAGTTTCCGCGGACAGGGGGCTGGTCAGCCCCAGCATTTT. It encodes CASSFRGQGAGQPQHF.

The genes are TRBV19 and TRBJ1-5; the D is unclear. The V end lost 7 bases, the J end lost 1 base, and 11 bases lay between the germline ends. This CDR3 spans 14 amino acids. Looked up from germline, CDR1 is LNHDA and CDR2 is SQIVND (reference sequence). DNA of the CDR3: TGTGCCAGTACCCGGTTGAGGAGCAATCAGCCCCAGCATTTT. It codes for CASTRLRSNQPQHF.

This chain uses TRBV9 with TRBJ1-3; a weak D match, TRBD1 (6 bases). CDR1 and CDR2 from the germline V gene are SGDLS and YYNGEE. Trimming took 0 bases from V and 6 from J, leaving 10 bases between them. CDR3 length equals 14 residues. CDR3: CASSVAGGANTIYF. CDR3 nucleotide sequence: TGTGCCAGCAGCGTAGCGGGGGGGGCAAACACCATATATTTT.

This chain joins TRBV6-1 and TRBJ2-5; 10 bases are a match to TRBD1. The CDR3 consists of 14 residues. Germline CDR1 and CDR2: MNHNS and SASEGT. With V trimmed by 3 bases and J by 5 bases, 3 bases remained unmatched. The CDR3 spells CASSEGQGWETQYF. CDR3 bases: TGTGCCAGCAGTGAGGGACAGGGGTGGGAGACCCAGTACTTC.

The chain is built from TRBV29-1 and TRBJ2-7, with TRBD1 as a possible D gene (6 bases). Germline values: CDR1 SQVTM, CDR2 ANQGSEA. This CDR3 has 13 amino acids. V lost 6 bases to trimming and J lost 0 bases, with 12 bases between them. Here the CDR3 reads CSVVTGPSYEQYF. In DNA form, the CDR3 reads TGCAGCGTCGTGACAGGTCCCTCCTACGAGCAGTACTTC.

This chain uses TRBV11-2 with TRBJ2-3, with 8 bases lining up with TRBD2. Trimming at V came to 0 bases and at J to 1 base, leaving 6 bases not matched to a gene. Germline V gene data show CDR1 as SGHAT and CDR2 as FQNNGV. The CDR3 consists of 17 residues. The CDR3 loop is CASSLEGAGGRTDTQYF. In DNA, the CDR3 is TGTGCCAGCAGCTTAGAGGGGGCGGGGGGCCGCACAGATACGCAGTATTTT.

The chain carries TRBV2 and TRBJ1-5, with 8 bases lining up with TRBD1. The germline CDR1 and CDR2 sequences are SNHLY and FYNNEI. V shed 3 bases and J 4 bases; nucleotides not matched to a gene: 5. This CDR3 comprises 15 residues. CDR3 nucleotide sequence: TGTGCCAGCAGTGATGGGACAGGCGTTAATCAGCCCCAGCATTTT. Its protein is CASSDGTGVNQPQHF.

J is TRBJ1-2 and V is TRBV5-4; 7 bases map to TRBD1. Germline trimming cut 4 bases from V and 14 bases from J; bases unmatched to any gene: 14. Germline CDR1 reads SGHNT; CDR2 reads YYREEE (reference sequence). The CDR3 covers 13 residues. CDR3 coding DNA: TGTGCCAGCAGCAACTCCGGGACAGATGTCGTAACCTTC. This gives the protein CASSNSGTDVVTF.

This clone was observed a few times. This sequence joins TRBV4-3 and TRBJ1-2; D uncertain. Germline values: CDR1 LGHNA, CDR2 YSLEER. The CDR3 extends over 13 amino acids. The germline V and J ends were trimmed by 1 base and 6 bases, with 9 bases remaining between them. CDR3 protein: CASSQGREDGYTF. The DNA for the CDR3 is TGCGCCAGCAGCCAAGGCAGAGAGGATGGCTACACCTTC.

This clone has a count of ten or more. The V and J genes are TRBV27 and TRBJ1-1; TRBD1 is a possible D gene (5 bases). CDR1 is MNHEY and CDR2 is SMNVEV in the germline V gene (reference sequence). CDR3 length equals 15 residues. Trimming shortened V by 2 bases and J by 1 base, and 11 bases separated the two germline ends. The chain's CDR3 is CASSLVSGGNTEAFF. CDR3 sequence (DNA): TGTGCCAGCAGTTTAGTCTCGGGGGGGAACACTGAAGCTTTCTTT.

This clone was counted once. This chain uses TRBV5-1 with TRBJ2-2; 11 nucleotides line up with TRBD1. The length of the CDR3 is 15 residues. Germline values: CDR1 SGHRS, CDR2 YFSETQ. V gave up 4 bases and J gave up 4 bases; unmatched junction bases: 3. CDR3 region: CASSPGQGATGELFF. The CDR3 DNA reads TGCGCCAGCAGCCCAGGACAGGGGGCCACCGGGGAGCTGTTTTTT. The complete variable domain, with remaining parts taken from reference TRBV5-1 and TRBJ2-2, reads KAGVTQTPRYLIKTRGQQVTLSCSPISGHRSVSWYQQTPGQGLQFLFEYFSETQRNKGNFPGRFSGRQFSNSRSEMNVSTLELGDSALYLCASSPGQGATGELFFGEGSRLTVL.

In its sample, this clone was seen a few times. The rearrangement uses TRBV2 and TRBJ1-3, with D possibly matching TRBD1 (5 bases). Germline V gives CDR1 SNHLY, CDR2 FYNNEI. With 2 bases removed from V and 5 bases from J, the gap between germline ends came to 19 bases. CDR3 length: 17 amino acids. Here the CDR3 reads CASSEPKDMGWRNTIYF. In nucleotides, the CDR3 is TGTGCCAGCAGTGAACCCAAGGACATGGGTTGGAGAAACACCATATATTTT.

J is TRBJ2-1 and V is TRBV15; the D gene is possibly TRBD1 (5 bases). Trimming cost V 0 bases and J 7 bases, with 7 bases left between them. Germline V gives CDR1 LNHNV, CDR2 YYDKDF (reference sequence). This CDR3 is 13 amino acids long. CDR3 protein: CATSRDAGNEQFF. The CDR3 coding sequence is TGTGCCACCAGCAGAGATGCAGGGAATGAGCAGTTCTTC.